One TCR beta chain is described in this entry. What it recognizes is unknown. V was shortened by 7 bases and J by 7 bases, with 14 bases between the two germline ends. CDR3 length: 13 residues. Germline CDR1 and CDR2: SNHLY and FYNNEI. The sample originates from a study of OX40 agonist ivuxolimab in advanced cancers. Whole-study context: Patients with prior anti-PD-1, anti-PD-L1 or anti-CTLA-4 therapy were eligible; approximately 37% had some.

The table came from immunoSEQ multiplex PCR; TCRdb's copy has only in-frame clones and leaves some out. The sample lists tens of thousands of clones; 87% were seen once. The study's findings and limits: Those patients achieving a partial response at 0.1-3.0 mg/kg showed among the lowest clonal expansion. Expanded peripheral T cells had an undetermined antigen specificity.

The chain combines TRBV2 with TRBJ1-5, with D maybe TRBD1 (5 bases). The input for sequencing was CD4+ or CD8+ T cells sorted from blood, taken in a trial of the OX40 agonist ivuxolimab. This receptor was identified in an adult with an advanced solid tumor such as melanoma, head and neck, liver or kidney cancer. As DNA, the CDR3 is TGTGCCAGCAAAGGTACAGGCACCCAGCCCCAGCATTTT. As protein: CASKGTGTQPQHF.